This T cell receptor beta chain was captured in a study of T cells after yellow fever vaccination. Overall study findings and caveats: Clonotype sharing between CD4 and CD8 compartments was small. Reappearance after the booster was seen for most primary-vaccination clones, at 95% to 96% CD4 and around 90% CD8.

Germline V CDR1 and CDR2: MNHEY, SMNVEV (reference sequence). V lost 3 bases and J lost 3, with 9 bases in between. This CDR3 is 14 amino acids long. Only a few counts were recorded for this clonotype. The antigen is undetermined. Each CDR3 protein gets one entry after TCRdb re-called the 5' RACE reads with MiXCR. The sample gives hundreds of thousands of distinct CDR3 sequences, roughly 12% of which show up once; about 15% is in the top ten. The sample was PBMCs, taken on the day of the yellow fever booster vaccination. This chain connects TRBV27 to TRBJ2-1, with D possibly being TRBD1 (5 bases). The source of this sequence is a man younger than 45 who received the YFV17D yellow fever vaccine. Here the CDR3 DNA reads TGTGCCAGCAGTTTCTCGGACAACTACAATGAGCAGTTCTTC. Translated, it gives CASSFSDNYNEQFF.